These T cell receptor beta chains were read from a single sample in a study of cytomegalovirus exposure and HLA in healthy donors. TCRdb's copy holds only in-frame clones and misses some; the assay was immunoSEQ multiplex PCR. The sample consists of approximately 200,000 clones, 70% to 80% of them appearing once. Sequenced material: PBMCs. The receptors were gathered from a woman in her twenties or thirties in good health and CMV-seropositive. CDR3s include the opening cysteine and the closing phenylalanine or tryptophan. Each record gives: CDR3 DNA, CDR3 protein, J gene, clone size, V gene, D gene. The D gene is left open where the match is weak. Some rows have no size entry. The others give once, few or many, or a class for an expanded clone.

DNA: TGTGCCAGCAGTTTTGACAGGGAATTAGCGACCCAGTACTTC
CDR3: CASSFDRELATQYF
J: TRBJ2-5
size: NA
V: TRBV27
D: TRBD1

DNA: TGTGCCAGCAGGGGGACAGGCACCTCCTATGGCTACACCTTC
CDR3: CASRGTGTSYGYTF
J: TRBJ1-2
size: NA
V: TRBV6-6
D: TRBD1

DNA: TGTGCCAGCAGCGTAGCGTGGGTTAGCGACGAGCAGTACTTC
CDR3: CASSVAWVSDEQYF
J: TRBJ2-7
size: NA
V: TRBV9
D: NA

DNA: TGTGCCAGCAGCTTAAATAGCGGGAACCTGGATACGCAGTATTTT
CDR3: CASSLNSGNLDTQYF
J: TRBJ2-3
size: NA
V: TRBV11-2
D: TRBD2

DNA: TGCGCCAGCAGTATGGGCGAGGGAGGGGGTGAGCAGTTCTTC
CDR3: CASSMGEGGGEQFF
J: TRBJ2-1
size: NA
V: TRBV5-1
D: NA

DNA: TGTGCCAGCAGCTTGGGACTAGCGGAGTCTTCCTACGAGCAGTACTTC
CDR3: CASSLGLAESSYEQYF
J: TRBJ2-7
size: NA
V: TRBV5-5
D: TRBD2

DNA: TGTGCCAGCAGCTTACAGGGGAACGGCAAAAACATTCAGTACTTC
CDR3: CASSLQGNGKNIQYF
J: TRBJ2-4
size: once
V: TRBV7-9
D: NA

DNA: TGTGCCAGCAGTTACGGCGGGGACGGACCCGATGAGCAGTTCTTC
CDR3: CASSYGGDGPDEQFF
J: TRBJ2-1
size: NA
V: TRBV6-5
D: NA

DNA: TGTGCCAGCAGTACAGGGCGAGAGTACACCGGGGAGCTGTTTTTT
CDR3: CASSTGREYTGELFF
J: TRBJ2-2
size: NA
V: TRBV6-5
D: NA

DNA: TGTGCCAGCAGCTTAGCCCAGGGGATGAGGTGGACCCAGTACTTC
CDR3: CASSLAQGMRWTQYF
J: TRBJ2-5
size: NA
V: TRBV7-9
D: NA

DNA: TGTGCCAGCAGTTTTTCCGACACTGTGAACACTGAAGCTTTCTTT
CDR3: CASSFSDTVNTEAFF
J: TRBJ1-1
size: NA
V: TRBV5-4
D: NA

DNA: TGTGCCAGCAGTGAAGGGTCGAAGGGGGTAAAAGCTTTCTTT
CDR3: CASSEGSKGVKAFF
J: TRBJ1-1
size: few
V: TRBV2
D: NA

DNA: TGCGCCAGCAGCACAAGTAAAAGGGGACAGGCATTGGTCGAGCAGTACTTC
CDR3: CASSTSKRGQALVEQYF
J: TRBJ2-7
size: NA
V: TRBV4-1
D: TRBD1

DNA: TGTGCCAGCAGCTTAGTTCGGGGAGATACGCAGTATTTT
CDR3: CASSLVRGDTQYF
J: TRBJ2-3
size: NA
V: TRBV7-6
D: NA

DNA: TGTGCCAGCAGCTTAGTTGGCATTCCACATGGCTACACCTTC
CDR3: CASSLVGIPHGYTF
J: TRBJ1-2
size: NA
V: TRBV7-8
D: NA

DNA: TGTGCCAGGCCGACTAGCGGGGGGCGGGGCTACAATGAGCAGTTCTTC
CDR3: CARPTSGGRGYNEQFF
J: TRBJ2-1
size: NA
V: TRBV11-2
D: TRBD2

DNA: TGTGCCAGCATGCGTCTAGCGTCCTACGAGCAGTACTTC
CDR3: CASMRLASYEQYF
J: TRBJ2-7
size: NA
V: TRBV6-5
D: NA

DNA: TGCGCCAGCAGCCGGGCCCCCGGGACAGGGAACTATGGCTACACCTTC
CDR3: CASSRAPGTGNYGYTF
J: TRBJ1-2
size: NA
V: TRBV4-1
D: TRBD1

DNA: TGTGCCAGCAGCCCCCAACTAGCGGAAGGCACCGGGGAGCTGTTTTTT
CDR3: CASSPQLAEGTGELFF
J: TRBJ2-2
size: NA
V: TRBV9
D: TRBD2

DNA: TGCGCCAGCAGTGAGTCGGGAGGGGTTGGTGAAGCTTTCTTT
CDR3: CASSESGGVGEAFF
J: TRBJ1-1
size: few
V: TRBV10-1
D: NA

DNA: TGTGCCAGCAGTTATGAGGTGGGAGCAAAGACCCAGTACTTC
CDR3: CASSYEVGAKTQYF
J: TRBJ2-5
size: NA
V: TRBV6-6
D: NA

DNA: TGTGCCAGCAGCACGCAAAGCGGGGGCCTGCCCCTTTATGGCTACACCTTC
CDR3: CASSTQSGGLPLYGYTF
J: TRBJ1-2
size: NA
V: TRBV7-2
D: NA

DNA: TGTGCCAGCAGTGATGCCGCGGGACAGTTGACAGATACGCAGTATTTT
CDR3: CASSDAAGQLTDTQYF
J: TRBJ2-3
size: NA
V: TRBV6-4
D: NA

DNA: TGCGCCAGCAGCCTAAGCCGGGACTCCGAGCAGTACTTC
CDR3: CASSLSRDSEQYF
J: TRBJ2-7
size: few
V: TRBV4-3
D: NA

DNA: TGTGCCAGCCCAAGGGACAGGGGGCTCGGGGCCAACGTCCTGACTTTC
CDR3: CASPRDRGLGANVLTF
J: TRBJ2-6
size: NA
V: TRBV21-1
D: NA

DNA: TGTGCCAGCAGAAGGGGACAGGGTATCGCCGGGGAGCTGTTTTTT
CDR3: CASRRGQGIAGELFF
J: TRBJ2-2
size: NA
V: TRBV6-5
D: TRBD1

DNA: TGTGCCAGCAGCCGAGCTAACGAGCAGTACTTC
CDR3: CASSRANEQYF
J: TRBJ2-7
size: NA
V: TRBV14
D: NA

DNA: TGTGCCGAAAAAACCGGGACTGAAAATGGCTACACCTTC
CDR3: CAEKTGTENGYTF
J: TRBJ1-2
size: NA
V: TRBV7-2
D: NA

DNA: TGTGCCAGCAGCTTAGGTGCTAGATCGAACACCGGGGAGCTGTTTTTT
CDR3: CASSLGARSNTGELFF
J: TRBJ2-2
size: once
V: TRBV7-9
D: NA

DNA: TGTGCCAGCAGCCAATCCCCGGGACAGGGGTCCGATGAGCAGTTCTTC
CDR3: CASSQSPGQGSDEQFF
J: TRBJ2-1
size: NA
V: TRBV4-2
D: TRBD1

DNA: TGTGCCAGCAGGACCCAGGGGGAGGATAACACTGAAGCTTTCTTT
CDR3: CASRTQGEDNTEAFF
J: TRBJ1-1
size: few
V: TRBV6-1
D: TRBD1

DNA: TGTGCCAGCAGGCGGGACAGGGTAAAACTGTTTTTT
CDR3: CASRRDRVKLFF
J: TRBJ1-4
size: NA
V: TRBV21-1
D: NA

DNA: TGTGCCAGTAGTCTTGGGACTAGCGGCGAGCAGTACTTC
CDR3: CASSLGTSGEQYF
J: TRBJ2-7
size: NA
V: TRBV19
D: TRBD2

DNA: TGCGCCAGCAGCTTGGGTGGTAGCGGAGGGTCGGATACGCAGTATTTT
CDR3: CASSLGGSGGSDTQYF
J: TRBJ2-3
size: NA
V: TRBV5-1
D: NA

DNA: TGTGCCAGCAGCTTGGTCCCTAGCGGGAGAGGCACAGATACGCAGTATTTT
CDR3: CASSLVPSGRGTDTQYF
J: TRBJ2-3
size: NA
V: TRBV5-5
D: TRBD2

DNA: TGTGCCAGCAGCGTGGGCGGGAGGGCCAACGAGCAGTACTTC
CDR3: CASSVGGRANEQYF
J: TRBJ2-7
size: NA
V: TRBV9
D: TRBD2

DNA: TGTGCCAGCAGTTCCCTGGGCCGGGATACCTACGAGCAGTACTTC
CDR3: CASSSLGRDTYEQYF
J: TRBJ2-7
size: NA
V: TRBV27
D: NA

DNA: TGCGCCAGCAGTGGTAGCGGGGCCTACAATGAGCAGTTCTTC
CDR3: CASSGSGAYNEQFF
J: TRBJ2-1
size: NA
V: TRBV5-1
D: TRBD2

DNA: TGTGCCAGCAGGCATGATAGTGAAGCCAAAAACATTCAGTACTTC
CDR3: CASRHDSEAKNIQYF
J: TRBJ2-4
size: NA
V: TRBV6-6
D: NA

DNA: TGTGCCAGCAGTCGTAGAAATAGGAAAGGACAGGGAGGATTGGAAGGCTACACCTTC
CDR3: CASSRRNRKGQGGLEGYTF
J: TRBJ1-2
size: few
V: TRBV9
D: TRBD1

DNA: TGTGCCAGCAGCTTCGTCAGGGAAGGGGGAGAGACCCAGTACTTC
CDR3: CASSFVREGGETQYF
J: TRBJ2-5
size: NA
V: TRBV7-2
D: NA

DNA: TGCGCCAGCAGCCAAGATTTGACAGACTCAACTAATGAAAAACTGTTTTTT
CDR3: CASSQDLTDSTNEKLFF
J: TRBJ1-4
size: NA
V: TRBV4-1
D: NA

DNA: TGTGCCAGCAGCGTAGAAGGGGCCTATGGCTACACCTTC
CDR3: CASSVEGAYGYTF
J: TRBJ1-2
size: NA
V: TRBV9
D: NA

DNA: TGTGCCAGCAGCCTGGGGGGATCGGCCTACGAGCAGTACTTC
CDR3: CASSLGGSAYEQYF
J: TRBJ2-7
size: few
V: TRBV11-2
D: NA

DNA: TGCGCCAGCAGCCGGGACTCGGGGGATACGCAGTATTTT
CDR3: CASSRDSGDTQYF
J: TRBJ2-3
size: NA
V: TRBV4-1
D: NA

DNA: TGTGCCATCAGTCGGGGACAGTACACCGGGGAGCTGTTTTTT
CDR3: CAISRGQYTGELFF
J: TRBJ2-2
size: NA
V: TRBV10-3
D: TRBD1

DNA: TGTGCCAGCAGCCAACTACCCCCGGGGGGGTCTGAAGCTTTCTTT
CDR3: CASSQLPPGGSEAFF
J: TRBJ1-1
size: few
V: TRBV14
D: NA

DNA: TGTGCCAGCAGTGATGACTTATCCTACAATGAGCAGTTCTTC
CDR3: CASSDDLSYNEQFF
J: TRBJ2-1
size: NA
V: TRBV25-1
D: NA

DNA: TGTGCCAGCAGTTTTTTGTCAGGGGGCAAGGAGACCCAGTACTTC
CDR3: CASSFLSGGKETQYF
J: TRBJ2-5
size: NA
V: TRBV6-5
D: TRBD1

DNA: TGTGCCAGCAGCCAGAATTTAAACAGAAGCTCCTATAATTCACCCCTCCACTTT
CDR3: CASSQNLNRSSYNSPLHF
J: TRBJ1-6
size: NA
V: TRBV5-8
D: NA

DNA: TGTGCCTGGAGTGGTTCTAGCGGGAGGTTGGGTAGTGAGCAGTTCTTC
CDR3: CAWSGSSGRLGSEQFF
J: TRBJ2-1
size: NA
V: TRBV30
D: TRBD2

DNA: TGCGCCAGCAGCTTGGAGAGGGGGCGGTTTACAGATACGCAGTATTTT
CDR3: CASSLERGRFTDTQYF
J: TRBJ2-3
size: NA
V: TRBV5-1
D: TRBD1

DNA: TGTGCCAGCAGTTTAGGGGCAGGGACCATATATTTT
CDR3: CASSLGAGTIYF
J: TRBJ1-3
size: NA
V: TRBV28
D: NA

DNA: TGTGCCAGCAGCCCCCCCAGCGCCCACAATGAGCAGTTCTTC
CDR3: CASSPPSAHNEQFF
J: TRBJ2-1
size: NA
V: TRBV9
D: NA